Presented here are 29 T cell receptor beta chains from one specimen sequenced in a study of control samples from healthy donors and cancer patients. Assay: immunoSEQ multiplex PCR; the TCRdb copy retains only in-frame clones and omits some. There are approximately 70,000 clones in the sample; roughly nine tenths occur only once, and around 20% lies in the top ten. Sequenced sample: PBMCs. Receptors originate from a man aged 60 to 75 with lung cancer.

This sequence joins TRBV4-2 and TRBJ1-3; unclear D gene. The CDR3 is 17 residues long. The ends were cut back, 4 bases at V and 4 bases at J, with 20 bases in the middle. Germline V gene sequence: CDR1 LGHNA, CDR2 YNFKEQ. CDR3 DNA sequence: TGTGCCAGCAGCCTCACCTCAGGCGACCCAAGCGGAAACACCATATATTTT. It codes for CASSLTSGDPSGNTIYF.

The chain recombines TRBV4-1 with TRBJ2-1, with 8 nucleotides matching TRBD2. Unmatched junction bases numbered 10, after V lost 0 bases and J lost 6 bases. Per the germline V gene, CDR1 is MGHRA and CDR2 is YSYEKL. This CDR3 is built from 17 residues. CDR3 sequence (DNA): TGCGCCAGCAGCCAAGAAGGGCAGCGGGGGTACCCCAATGAGCAGTTCTTC. Amino acid sequence: CASSQEGQRGYPNEQFF.

This chain links TRBV6-7 with TRBJ1-5; D unclear. TRBV6-7 is flagged as an ORF with uncertain function. V was trimmed by 7 bases and J by 0 bases, leaving 10 bases between them. The CDR3 runs 14 residues. CDR3 sequence: CASTKDYSNQPQHF. In DNA, the CDR3 is TGTGCCAGCACCAAGGATTATAGCAATCAGCCCCAGCATTTT.

V gene TRBV7-3 combines with J gene TRBJ1-3; D is ambiguous. CDR3 length equals 14 residues. Trimming cost V 6 bases and J 2 bases, with 11 bases left between them. CDR1 is SGHTA and CDR2 is FQGTGA in the germline V gene. The CDR3 nucleotides are TGTGCCAGCAGTCCCGGGCCCCCTGGAAACACCATATATTTT. Encoded protein: CASSPGPPGNTIYF.

The chain combines TRBV5-4 with TRBJ2-3; no definite D call. Trimming took 2 bases from V and 1 from J, leaving 8 bases between them. Germline values: CDR1 SGHNT, CDR2 YYREEE (reference sequence). The CDR3 runs 14 residues. CDR3 amino acids: CASSFGLGTDTQYF. The CDR3 DNA is TGTGCCAGCAGCTTCGGGTTGGGCACAGATACGCAGTATTTT.

The V call is TRBV27, the J call TRBJ2-5; D may be TRBD1 (5 bases). V was trimmed by 2 bases and J by 1 base, leaving 20 bases between them. CDR3 length equals 18 residues. Per the germline V gene, CDR1 is MNHEY and CDR2 is SMNVEV (reference sequence). The CDR3 DNA reads TGTGCCAGCAGTTTAACCTTAGTCAGGGATGAAACCCAAGAGACCCAGTACTTC. This sequence encodes CASSLTLVRDETQETQYF.

This chain connects TRBV2 to TRBJ1-6, with D perhaps TRBD1 (5 bases). Looked up from germline, CDR1 is SNHLY and CDR2 is FYNNEI. The CDR3 runs 14 residues. Trimming left V 7 bases short and J 10 bases short, with 17 bases between. The chain's CDR3 is CASTRDRIGSPLHF. The CDR3 DNA sequence: TGTGCCAGCACCCGGGACCGTATTGGGTCACCCCTCCACTTT.

CDR3 loop: CATSDRDSPKGAETQYF. CDR3 nucleotide sequence: TGTGCCACCAGTGATCGGGACAGTCCAAAGGGCGCGGAGACCCAGTACTTC. This sequence joins TRBV24-1 and TRBJ2-5, with 7 bases identical to TRBD1. J lost 5 bases, V lost 3 bases, and 14 bases had no gene match. Germline V gene sequence: CDR1 KGHDR, CDR2 SFDVKD. CDR3 size: 17 residues.

This clone was seen more than once but under ten times. The chain carries TRBV6-5 and TRBJ1-2, with 8 bases fitting TRBD1. The CDR3 runs to 13 residues. CDR1 and CDR2 (germline): MNHEY, SVGAGI. J lost 6 bases, V lost 7 bases, and 7 bases had no gene match. The CDR3, as DNA: TGTGCCAGCAAGGGCCCAGGGGGCAATGGCTACACCTTC. It yields the protein CASKGPGGNGYTF.

The chain couples TRBV11-2 to TRBJ2-7; TRBD1 agrees at 8 bases. CDR1 and CDR2 (germline): SGHAT, FQNNGV. The CDR3 consists of 15 residues. The junction had 5 bases not matched to a gene; V was cut back by 1 base and J by 3 bases. The CDR3 DNA reads TGTGCCAGCAGCTTAGGGGGGACAGGAGGCTACGAGCAGTACTTC. This gives the protein CASSLGGTGGYEQYF. Variable domain in full (rest from reference TRBV11-2 and TRBJ2-7): EAGVAQSPRYKIIEKRQSVAFWCNPISGHATLYWYQQILGQGPKLLIQFQNNGVVDDSQLPKDRFSAERLKGVDSTLKIQPAKLEDSAVYLCASSLGGTGGYEQYFGPGTRLTVT.

This clone was seen only once. V gene TRBV6-2 or TRBV6-3 combines with J gene TRBJ2-7; TRBD2 aligns across 8 bases. CDR3 length equals 16 residues. J lost 2 bases, V lost 0 bases, and 6 bases had no gene match. Per the germline V gene, CDR1 is MNHEY and CDR2 is SVGEGT. This chain's CDR3 is CASSYSKGGGTYEQYF. The CDR3 DNA reads as TGTGCCAGCAGTTACTCGAAGGGCGGGGGGACCTACGAGCAGTACTTC.

This clone was counted a single time. The chain has TRBV7-2 and TRBJ2-1; 9 nucleotides match TRBD1. The trim removed 6 bases at V and 2 bases at J, leaving 8 bases unmatched. Germline values: CDR1 SGHTA, CDR2 FQGNSA. The CDR3 runs 16 residues. The CDR3 region is CASRPPGQGTYNEQFF. The CDR3 coding sequence is TGTGCCAGCAGACCGCCGGGACAGGGTACCTACAATGAGCAGTTCTTC.

The chain couples TRBV10-1 to TRBJ2-2; D unresolved. CDR1 is WNHNN, CDR2 SYGVQD, per germline (reference sequence). Trimming took off 6 bases at V and 2 bases at J, with 19 bases between the two ends. The CDR3 runs 17 residues. Here the CDR3 reads CASSASGRSDNTGELFF. For the CDR3, the DNA is TGCGCCAGCAGCGCCTCAGGCCGGTCCGATAACACCGGGGAGCTGTTTTTT.

The genes are TRBV3-1 (or the pseudogene TRBV3-2) and TRBJ2-2, with 8 bases matching TRBD1. This CDR3 is 16 amino acids long. Trimming removed 4 bases from V and 4 bases from J; junction bases left unmatched: 8. Germline assignment: CDR1 LGHDT and CDR2 YNNKEL (reference sequence). The CDR3 region has the DNA TGTGCCAGCAGCCGTCCAGAGACAGGGGCCACCGGGGAGCTGTTTTTT. Residues: CASSRPETGATGELFF.

The rearrangement uses TRBV5-8 and TRBJ2-1; TRBD2 is a possible D gene (5 bases). The CDR3 is made up of 18 amino acids. Germline V gives CDR1 SGHTS, CDR2 YDEGEE. Between the trimmed V and J ends, which lost 2 bases and 0 bases, there was a span of 18 bases. CDR3 protein: CASSFLGDSVGSYNEQFF. The DNA for the CDR3 is TGTGCCAGCAGCTTCCTCGGGGATAGCGTGGGCTCCTACAATGAGCAGTTCTTC.

This chain links TRBV24-1 with TRBJ2-2; D is uncertain. Trimming removed 7 bases from V and 2 bases from J, with 4 bases in between. There are 12 residues in the CDR3. Germline V lookup: CDR1 KGHDR, CDR2 SFDVKD. The CDR3 DNA reads TGTGCCACCAGAGCCAACACCGGGGAGCTGTTTTTT. It specifies CATRANTGELFF.

The rearrangement joins TRBV29-1 to TRBJ2-1, with TRBD2 as a possible D gene (7 bases). CDR3 size: 15 residues. CDR1 and CDR2 from the germline V gene are SQVTM and ANQGSEA. V was cut by 1 base and J by 0 bases, with 10 bases left in between. The CDR3 nucleotides read TGCAGCGTTGAAGGGGGAGGGGGCTCCTACAATGAGCAGTTCTTC. This sequence encodes CSVEGGGGSYNEQFF.

This clone was recorded a few times. V is TRBV11-3 and J is TRBJ2-2, with D unclear. The germline V gene encodes CDR1 SGHNT and CDR2 YENEEA. The V and J ends lost 3 bases and 7 bases respectively, with 9 bases between them. The CDR3 is made up of 13 amino acids. The CDR3 region is CASSLARSGELFF. The CDR3 nucleotides are TGTGCCAGCAGCTTGGCCCGGAGCGGGGAGCTGTTTTTT.

The J gene is TRBJ2-3, the V gene TRBV5-1; D is possibly TRBD1 or TRBD2 (5 bases each). Trimming cost V 7 bases and J 3 bases, with 15 bases left between them. The germline V gene encodes CDR1 SGHRS and CDR2 YFSETQ. There are 14 residues in the CDR3. CDR3: CASEWQGGTDTQYF. CDR3 nucleotides: TGCGCCAGCGAATGGCAGGGCGGGACAGATACGCAGTATTTT. Based on the CDR3 plus reference TRBV5-1 and TRBJ2-3, the full variable domain is KAGVTQTPRYLIKTRGQQVTLSCSPISGHRSVSWYQQTPGQGLQFLFEYFSETQRNKGNFPGRFSGRQFSNSRSEMNVSTLELGDSALYLCASEWQGGTDTQYFGPGTRLTVL.

The chain uses TRBV24-1 and TRBJ2-1, with no clear D. The CDR3 is made up of 14 amino acids. V was cut by 5 bases and J by 0 bases, with 7 bases left in between. Germline V gene lookup returns CDR1 KGHDR and CDR2 SFDVKD. As DNA, the CDR3 is TGTGCCACCAGTGCTCAAAGCTCCTACAATGAGCAGTTCTTC. Amino acids: CATSAQSSYNEQFF.

This clone was detected once. This chain joins TRBV6-4 and TRBJ1-2; 10 nucleotides align to TRBD1. CDR1 is MRHNA and CDR2 is SNTAGT in the germline V gene. J gave up 6 bases and V 5 bases, and 9 bases lay outside the gene matches. This CDR3 spans 15 amino acids. DNA of the CDR3: TGTGCCAGCAGTCAAACCCCGACAGGGGGCAATGGCTACACCTTC. This codes for CASSQTPTGGNGYTF.

The gene calls are TRBV5-4 and TRBJ2-3; either TRBD1 or TRBD2 may fit D (5 bases each). The germline V gene encodes CDR1 SGHNT and CDR2 YYREEE (reference sequence). This CDR3 is built from 15 residues. Trimming shortened V by 4 bases and J by 6 bases, and 18 bases separated the two germline ends. The CDR3 loop reads CASSLTAARPDTQYF. CDR3 coding DNA: TGTGCCAGCAGCCTGACAGCGGCCAGACCCGATACGCAGTATTTT. Based on the CDR3 plus reference TRBV5-4 and TRBJ2-3, the full variable domain is ETGVTQSPTHLIKTRGQQVTLRCSSQSGHNTVSWYQQALGQGPQFIFQYYREEENGRGNFPPRFSGLQFPNYSSELNVNALELDDSALYLCASSLTAARPDTQYFGPGTRLTVL.

The chain uses TRBV6-5 and TRBJ1-6, with D perhaps TRBD1 (6 bases). V was trimmed by 11 bases and J by 9 bases, leaving 17 bases between them. The V gene's germline CDR1 is MNHEY and CDR2 SVGAGI. The CDR3 is made up of 13 amino acids. The CDR3 DNA reads as TGTGCCGCCCGTGGGGGGGCAGGTTCACCCCTCCACTTT. Translating it yields CAARGGAGSPLHF.

The chain uses TRBV7-3 and TRBJ2-1; unclear D gene. Trimming took off 2 bases at V and 8 bases at J, with 10 bases between the two ends. This CDR3 has 13 residues. Germline CDR1 is SGHTA and CDR2 is FQGTGA. The CDR3 DNA is TGTGCCAGCAGCTTAGTTACAACGGATGAGCAGTTCTTC. It specifies CASSLVTTDEQFF.

This chain joins TRBV27 and TRBJ1-2; D is perhaps TRBD1 (6 bases). The CDR3 covers 15 residues. Germline CDR1 reads MNHEY; CDR2 reads SMNVEV (reference sequence). Trimming stripped 3 bases from V and 8 bases from J, with 19 bases between. In nucleotides, the CDR3 is TGTGCCAGCAGTTTCTTAGGGGGGGACGAGGAGGGCTACACCTTC. It codes for CASSFLGGDEEGYTF.

The chain uses TRBV6-6 and TRBJ1-1, with 8 bases matching TRBD1. V lost 7 bases and J lost 4; bases outside the gene matches: 8. This CDR3 has 14 residues. Germline assignment: CDR1 MNHNY and CDR2 SVGAGI (reference sequence). The CDR3 bases are TGTGCCAGCAAGACAGGGGATGTAAGCACTGAAGCTTTCTTT. As protein: CASKTGDVSTEAFF.

The chain employs TRBV30 and TRBJ2-6; maybe TRBD2 (5 bases). V lost 2 bases to trimming and J lost 0 bases, with 11 bases between them. CDR1 is GTSNPN and CDR2 is SVGIG in the germline V gene (reference sequence). The CDR3 has 16 residues. In DNA form, the CDR3 reads TGTGCCTGGAGTCCCGGGGTAAACTCTGGGGCCAACGTCCTGACTTTC. This sequence encodes CAWSPGVNSGANVLTF.

This chain connects TRBV7-3 to TRBJ2-3, with D tentatively TRBD2 (6 bases). Germline V lookup: CDR1 SGHTA, CDR2 FQGTGA. The CDR3 spans 15 residues. The V end was cut by 2 bases, the J end by 2 bases, with 11 bases between. In nucleotides, the CDR3 is TGTGCCAGCAGCTTATGGGGAGGTACCACAGATACGCAGTATTTT. This codes for CASSLWGGTTDTQYF.

V usage is TRBV6-5 and J usage is TRBJ1-5; 8 bases map to TRBD1. The germline V gene encodes CDR1 MNHEY and CDR2 SVGAGI. There are 15 residues in the CDR3. With 6 bases clipped from V and 1 base from J, the junction kept 5 bases outside the gene matches. CDR3 sequence (DNA): TGTGCCAGCAGCACGGGACAGGCGAGCAATCAGCCCCAGCATTTT. Translating it yields CASSTGQASNQPQHF.